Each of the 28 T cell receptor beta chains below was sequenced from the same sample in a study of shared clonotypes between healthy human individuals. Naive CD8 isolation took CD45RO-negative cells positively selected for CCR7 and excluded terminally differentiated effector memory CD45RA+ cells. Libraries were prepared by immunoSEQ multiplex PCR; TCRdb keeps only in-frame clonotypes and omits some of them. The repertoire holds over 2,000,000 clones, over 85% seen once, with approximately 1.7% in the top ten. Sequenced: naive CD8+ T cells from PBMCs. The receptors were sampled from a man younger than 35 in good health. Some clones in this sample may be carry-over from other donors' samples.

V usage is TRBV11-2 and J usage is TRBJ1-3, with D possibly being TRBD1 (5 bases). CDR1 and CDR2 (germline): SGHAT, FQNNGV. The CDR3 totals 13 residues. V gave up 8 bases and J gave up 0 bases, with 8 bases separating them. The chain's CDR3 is CASPGDSGNTIYF. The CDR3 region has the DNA TGTGCCAGCCCGGGGGACTCTGGAAACACCATATATTTT.

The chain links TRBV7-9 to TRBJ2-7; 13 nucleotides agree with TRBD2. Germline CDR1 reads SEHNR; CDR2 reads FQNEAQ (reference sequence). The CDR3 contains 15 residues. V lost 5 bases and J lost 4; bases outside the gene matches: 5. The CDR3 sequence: CASSTSGRAHYEQYF. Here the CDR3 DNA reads TGTGCCAGCAGCACTAGCGGGAGGGCCCATTACGAGCAGTACTTC. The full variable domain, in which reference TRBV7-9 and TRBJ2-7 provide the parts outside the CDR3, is DTGVSQNPRHKITKRGQNVTFRCDPISEHNRLYWYRQTLGQGPEFLTYFQNEAQLEKSRLLSDRFSAERPKGSFSTLEIQRTEQGDSAMYLCASSTSGRAHYEQYFGPGTRLTVT.

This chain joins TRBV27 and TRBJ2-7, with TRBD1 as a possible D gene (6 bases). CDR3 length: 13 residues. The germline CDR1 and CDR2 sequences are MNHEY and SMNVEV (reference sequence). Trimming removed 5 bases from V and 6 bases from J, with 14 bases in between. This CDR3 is CASSVMDSSEQYF. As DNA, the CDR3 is TGTGCCAGCAGTGTCATGGACAGTTCCGAGCAGTACTTC.

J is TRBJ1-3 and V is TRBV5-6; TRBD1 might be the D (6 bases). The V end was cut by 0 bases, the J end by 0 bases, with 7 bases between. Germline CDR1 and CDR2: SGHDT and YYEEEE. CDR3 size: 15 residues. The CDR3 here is CASSLGTVSGNTIYF. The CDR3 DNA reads TGTGCCAGCAGCTTGGGGACAGTCTCTGGAAACACCATATATTTT. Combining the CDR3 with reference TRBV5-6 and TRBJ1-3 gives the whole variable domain DAGVTQSPTHLIKTRGQQVTLRCSPKSGHDTVSWYQQALGQGPQFIFQYYEEEERQRGNFPDRFSGHQFPNYSSELNVNALLLGDSALYLCASSLGTVSGNTIYFGEGSWLTVV.

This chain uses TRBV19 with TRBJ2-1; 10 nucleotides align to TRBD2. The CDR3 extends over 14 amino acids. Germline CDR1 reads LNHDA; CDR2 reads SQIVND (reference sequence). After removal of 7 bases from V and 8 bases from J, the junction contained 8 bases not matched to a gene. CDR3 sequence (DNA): TGTGCCAGTAAACCAGCGGGAGGGGGCTATGAGCAGTTCTTC. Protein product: CASKPAGGGYEQFF.

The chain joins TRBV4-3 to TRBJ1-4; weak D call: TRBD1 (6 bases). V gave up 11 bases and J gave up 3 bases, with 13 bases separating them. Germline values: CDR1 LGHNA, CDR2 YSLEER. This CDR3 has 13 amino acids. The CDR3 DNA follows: TGCGCCTCCGCGGACAGCGCTAATGAAAAACTGTTTTTT. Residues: CASADSANEKLFF.

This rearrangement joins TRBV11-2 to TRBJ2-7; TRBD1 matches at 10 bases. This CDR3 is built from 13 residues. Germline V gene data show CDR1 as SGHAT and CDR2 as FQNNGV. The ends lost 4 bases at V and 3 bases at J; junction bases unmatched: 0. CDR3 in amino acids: CASSWDRGYEQYF. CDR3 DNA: TGTGCCAGCAGCTGGGACAGGGGCTACGAGCAGTACTTC.

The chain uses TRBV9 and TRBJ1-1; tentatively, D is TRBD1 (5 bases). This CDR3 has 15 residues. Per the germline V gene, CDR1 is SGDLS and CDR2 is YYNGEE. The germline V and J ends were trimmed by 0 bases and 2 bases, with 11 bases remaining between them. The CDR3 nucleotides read TGTGCCAGCAGCGTAGCTACAGGACCAAACACTGAAGCTTTCTTT. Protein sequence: CASSVATGPNTEAFF.

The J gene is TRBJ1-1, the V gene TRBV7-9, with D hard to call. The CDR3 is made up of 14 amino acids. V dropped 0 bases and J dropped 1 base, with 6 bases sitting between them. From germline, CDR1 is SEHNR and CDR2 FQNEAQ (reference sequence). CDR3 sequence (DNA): TGTGCCAGCAGCTTAGCGAAAAGGAACACTGAAGCTTTCTTT. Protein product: CASSLAKRNTEAFF.

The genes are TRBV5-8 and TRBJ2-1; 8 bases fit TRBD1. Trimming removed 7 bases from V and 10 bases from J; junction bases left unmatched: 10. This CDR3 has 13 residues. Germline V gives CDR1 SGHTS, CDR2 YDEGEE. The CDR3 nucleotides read TGTGCCAGCGCTACTCTCAGGGGGCACGAGCAGTTCTTC. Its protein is CASATLRGHEQFF.

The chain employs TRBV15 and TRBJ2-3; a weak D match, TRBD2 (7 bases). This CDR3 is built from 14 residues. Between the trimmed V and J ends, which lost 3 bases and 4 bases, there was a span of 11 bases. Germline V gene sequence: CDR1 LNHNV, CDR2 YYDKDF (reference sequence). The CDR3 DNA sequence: TGTGCCACCAGCAGGGAGGGGGGGGCAGATACGCAGTATTTT. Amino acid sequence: CATSREGGADTQYF. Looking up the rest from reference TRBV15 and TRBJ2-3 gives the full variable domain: DAMVIQNPRYQVTQFGKPVTLSCSQTLNHNVMYWYQQKSSQAPKLLFHYYDKDFNNEADTPDNFQSRRPNTSFCFLDIRSPGLGDTAMYLCATSREGGADTQYFGPGTRLTVL.

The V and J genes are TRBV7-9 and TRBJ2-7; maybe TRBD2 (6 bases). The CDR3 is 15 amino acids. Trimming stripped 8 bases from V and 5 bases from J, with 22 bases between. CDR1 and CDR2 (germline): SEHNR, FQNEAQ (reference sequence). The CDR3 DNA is TGTGCCAGCTCGGGGGTGAGGACCCCCAAAGACGAGCAGTACTTC. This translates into CASSGVRTPKDEQYF.

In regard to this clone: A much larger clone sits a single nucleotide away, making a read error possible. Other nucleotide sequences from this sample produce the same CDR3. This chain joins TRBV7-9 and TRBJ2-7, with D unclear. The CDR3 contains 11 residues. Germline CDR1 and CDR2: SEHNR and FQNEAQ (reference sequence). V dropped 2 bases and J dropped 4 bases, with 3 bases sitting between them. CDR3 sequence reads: CASSLSYEQYF. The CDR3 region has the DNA TGTGCCAGCAGCTTATCATACGAGCAGTACTTC.

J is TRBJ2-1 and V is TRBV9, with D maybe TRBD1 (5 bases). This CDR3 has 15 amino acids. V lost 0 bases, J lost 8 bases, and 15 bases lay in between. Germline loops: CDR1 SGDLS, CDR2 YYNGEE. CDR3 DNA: TGTGCCAGCAGCGTAGACGTAGTTGCAGGGTATGAGCAGTTCTTC. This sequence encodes CASSVDVVAGYEQFF.

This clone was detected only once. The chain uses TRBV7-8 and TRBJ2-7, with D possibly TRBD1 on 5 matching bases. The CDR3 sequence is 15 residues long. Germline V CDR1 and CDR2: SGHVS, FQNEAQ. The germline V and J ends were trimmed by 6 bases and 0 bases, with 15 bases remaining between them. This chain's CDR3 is CASSSRQPPSYEQYF. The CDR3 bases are TGTGCCAGCAGTTCCCGACAGCCTCCCTCCTACGAGCAGTACTTC. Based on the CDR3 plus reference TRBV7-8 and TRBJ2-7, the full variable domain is GAGVSQSPRYKVAKRGQDVALRCDPISGHVSLFWYQQALGQGPEFLTYFQNEAQLDKSGLPSDRFFAERPEGSVSTLKIQRTQQEDSAVYLCASSSRQPPSYEQYFGPGTRLTVT.

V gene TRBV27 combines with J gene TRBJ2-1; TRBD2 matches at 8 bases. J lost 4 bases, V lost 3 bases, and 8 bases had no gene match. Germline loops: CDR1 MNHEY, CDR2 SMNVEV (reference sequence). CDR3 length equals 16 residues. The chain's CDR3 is CASSFLFSGNYNEQFF. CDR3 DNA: TGTGCCAGCAGTTTCCTGTTTAGCGGGAATTACAATGAGCAGTTCTTC.

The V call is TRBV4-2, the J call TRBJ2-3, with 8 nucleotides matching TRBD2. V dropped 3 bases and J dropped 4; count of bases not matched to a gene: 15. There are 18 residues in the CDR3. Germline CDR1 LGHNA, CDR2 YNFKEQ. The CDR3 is CASSQATDEAGVADTQYF. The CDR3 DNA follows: TGTGCCAGCAGCCAGGCTACGGACGAAGCGGGAGTCGCAGATACGCAGTATTTT.

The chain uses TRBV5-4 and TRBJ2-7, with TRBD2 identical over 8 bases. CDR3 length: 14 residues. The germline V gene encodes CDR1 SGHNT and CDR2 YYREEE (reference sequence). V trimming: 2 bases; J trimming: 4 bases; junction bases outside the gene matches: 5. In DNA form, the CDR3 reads TGTGCCAGCAGCTTTGGGCGGGAGGATTACGAGCAGTACTTC. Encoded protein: CASSFGREDYEQYF.

CDR3 protein: CASSLYWVGGNQPQHF. In nucleotides, the CDR3 is TGTGCCAGCAGTTTATACTGGGTAGGAGGCAATCAGCCCCAGCATTTT. The chain couples TRBV28 to TRBJ1-5; D ambiguous. This CDR3 has 16 residues. CDR1 and CDR2 from the germline V gene are MDHEN and SYDVKM. The ends were cut back, 1 base at V and 2 bases at J, with 12 bases in the middle. The full variable domain, rest sourced from reference TRBV28 and TRBJ1-5, is DVKVTQSSRYLVKRTGEKVFLECVQDMDHENMFWYRQDPGLGLRLIYFSYDVKMKEKGDIPEGYSVSREKKERFSLILESASTNQTSMYLCASSLYWVGGNQPQHFGDGTRLSIL.

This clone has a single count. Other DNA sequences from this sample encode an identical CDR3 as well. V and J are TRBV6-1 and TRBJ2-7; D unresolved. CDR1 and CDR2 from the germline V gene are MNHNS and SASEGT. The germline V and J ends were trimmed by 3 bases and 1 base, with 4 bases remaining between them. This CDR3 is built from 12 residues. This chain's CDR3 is CASSDRSYEQYF. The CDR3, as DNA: TGTGCCAGCAGTGATAGATCCTACGAGCAGTACTTC.

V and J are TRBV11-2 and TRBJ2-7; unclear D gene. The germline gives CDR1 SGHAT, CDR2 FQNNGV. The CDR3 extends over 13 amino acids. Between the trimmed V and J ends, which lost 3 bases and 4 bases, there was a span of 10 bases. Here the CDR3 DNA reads TGTGCCAGCAGCTTTCCTATTGGTTACGAGCAGTACTTC. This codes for CASSFPIGYEQYF. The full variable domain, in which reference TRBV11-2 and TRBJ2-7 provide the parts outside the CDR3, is EAGVAQSPRYKIIEKRQSVAFWCNPISGHATLYWYQQILGQGPKLLIQFQNNGVVDDSQLPKDRFSAERLKGVDSTLKIQPAKLEDSAVYLCASSFPIGYEQYFGPGTRLTVT.

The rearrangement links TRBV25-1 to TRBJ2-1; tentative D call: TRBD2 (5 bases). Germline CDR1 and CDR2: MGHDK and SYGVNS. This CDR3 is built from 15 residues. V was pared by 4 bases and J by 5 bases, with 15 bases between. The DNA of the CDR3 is TGTGCCAGCAGTGTCCCCTGGGGAGCGGACAATGAGCAGTTCTTC. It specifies CASSVPWGADNEQFF.

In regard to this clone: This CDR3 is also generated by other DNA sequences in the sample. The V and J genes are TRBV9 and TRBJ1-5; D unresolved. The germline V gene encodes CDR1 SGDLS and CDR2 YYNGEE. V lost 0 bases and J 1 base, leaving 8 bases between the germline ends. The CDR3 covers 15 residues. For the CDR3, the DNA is TGTGCCAGCAGCGTAGAGGGTGCAAGCAATCAGCCCCAGCATTTT. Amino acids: CASSVEGASNQPQHF. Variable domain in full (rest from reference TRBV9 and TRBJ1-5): DSGVTQTPKHLITATGQRVTLRCSPRSGDLSVYWYQQSLDQGLQFLIQYYNGEERAKGNILERFSAQQFPDLHSELNLSSLELGDSALYFCASSVEGASNQPQHFGDGTRLSIL.

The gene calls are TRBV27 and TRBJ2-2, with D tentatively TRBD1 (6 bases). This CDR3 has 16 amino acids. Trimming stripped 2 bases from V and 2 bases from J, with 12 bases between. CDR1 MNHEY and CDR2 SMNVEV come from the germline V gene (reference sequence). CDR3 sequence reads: CASSLRDTTNTGELFF. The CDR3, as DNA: TGTGCCAGCAGTTTAAGGGACACCACTAACACCGGGGAGCTGTTTTTT.

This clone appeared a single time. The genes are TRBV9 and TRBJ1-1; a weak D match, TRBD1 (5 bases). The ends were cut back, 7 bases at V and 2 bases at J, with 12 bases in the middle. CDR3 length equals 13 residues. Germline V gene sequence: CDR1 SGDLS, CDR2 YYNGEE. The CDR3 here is CASSYQGNTEAFF. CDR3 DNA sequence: TGTGCCAGCTCCTATCAGGGCAACACTGAAGCTTTCTTT.

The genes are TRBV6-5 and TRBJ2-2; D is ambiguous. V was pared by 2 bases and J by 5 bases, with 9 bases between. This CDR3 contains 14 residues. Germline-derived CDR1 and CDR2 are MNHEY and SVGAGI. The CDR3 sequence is CASSYTDGTGELFF. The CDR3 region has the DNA TGTGCCAGCAGTTACACCGACGGGACCGGGGAGCTGTTTTTT.

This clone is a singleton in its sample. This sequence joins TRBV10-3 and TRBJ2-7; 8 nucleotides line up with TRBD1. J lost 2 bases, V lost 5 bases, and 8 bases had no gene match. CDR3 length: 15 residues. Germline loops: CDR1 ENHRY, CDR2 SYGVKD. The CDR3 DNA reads TGTGCCATCAGTCCAAGGACAGGGAGAACCTACGAGCAGTACTTC. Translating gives CAISPRTGRTYEQYF.

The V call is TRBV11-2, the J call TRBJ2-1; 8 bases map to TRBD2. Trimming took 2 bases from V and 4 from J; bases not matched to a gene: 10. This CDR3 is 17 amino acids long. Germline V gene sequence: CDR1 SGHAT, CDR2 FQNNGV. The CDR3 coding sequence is TGTGCCAGCAGCTTACGCCGGGGACTAGACCTATACAATGAGCAGTTCTTC. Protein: CASSLRRGLDLYNEQFF.